A single sample is the source of the 2 T cell receptor beta chains below, sequenced in a study of shared T cell receptors in the human thymus. Clones were read by immunoSEQ multiplex PCR, and TCRdb kept only the in-frame ones, dropping some. The data hold around 730,000 clones, with approximately 83% observed a single time. These data were also reused for a study on human thymus T cells.

The sequencing sample was made of thymocytes. All receptors come from a girl under three years old with a congenital heart defect.

CDR3 nucleotides: TGTGCCACCAGCAGAGAGACCACTTACAGGGTATTGAACACTGAAGCTTTCTTT. Its translation: CATSRETTYRVLNTEAFF. The chain combines TRBV15 with TRBJ1-1; possibly TRBD1 for D (6 bases). This CDR3 is 18 amino acids long. Germline values: CDR1 LNHNV, CDR2 YYDKDF (reference sequence). V lost 0 bases to trimming and J lost 0 bases, with 17 bases between them. Full variable domain (missing parts from reference TRBV15 and TRBJ1-1): DAMVIQNPRYQVTQFGKPVTLSCSQTLNHNVMYWYQQKSSQAPKLLFHYYDKDFNNEADTPDNFQSRRPNTSFCFLDIRSPGLGDTAMYLCATSRETTYRVLNTEAFFGQGTRLTVV.

This chain connects TRBV27 to TRBJ1-2; D not certain. The CDR3 extends over 16 amino acids. Germline V gives CDR1 MNHEY, CDR2 SMNVEV (reference sequence). Trimming cost V 4 bases and J 0 bases, with 15 bases left between them. CDR3 protein: CASSSPSTWPNYGYTF. DNA of the CDR3: TGTGCCAGCAGTTCGCCCTCCACATGGCCTAACTATGGCTACACCTTC.